The present TCR beta chain was sequenced within a study of T cells after yellow fever vaccination. A few counts support this clonotype. The CDR3 is 15 amino acids. Germline assignment: CDR1 DFQATT and CDR2 SNEGSKA (reference sequence). V shed 6 bases and J 3 bases; nucleotides not matched to a gene: 10. TCRdb reprocessed the 5' RACE reads via MiXCR and lists one record per CDR3 protein. In the table there are about 240,000 distinct CDR3 sequences, about 7.1% of which are singletons. The sample here was CD4+ T cells sorted from PBMCs, taken 15 days after the yellow fever booster vaccination. This receptor was identified in a man aged 25 to 40 who received the YFV17D yellow fever vaccine. The gene calls are TRBV20-1 and TRBJ2-5; 10 positions agree with TRBD1. The CDR3 sequence: CSAIDRGRAKETQYF. The CDR3 DNA follows: TGCAGTGCCATTGACAGGGGGCGAGCGAAAGAGACCCAGTACTTC.